Here is one T cell receptor (beta chain) with its context. Clones were sequenced by immunoSEQ multiplex PCR, and TCRdb holds only the in-frame ones, with some missing. The sample includes some 90,000 clones, 85% to 90% of them seen just once. The sample is drawn from a study of T cells after somatic rescue of genetic block. CDR1 SGHTA and CDR2 FQGNSA come from the germline V gene. The CDR3 has 15 residues. V lost 0 bases, J lost 3 bases, and 12 bases lay in between. This sequence originates from a young woman. The rearrangement uses TRBV7-2 and TRBJ2-7; D perhaps matches TRBD2 (6 bases). Sequenced input: peripheral blood mononuclear cells (PBMCs). CDR3 region: CASSLAHGLFYEQYF. In DNA form, the CDR3 reads TGTGCCAGCAGCTTAGCCCACGGACTATTCTACGAGCAGTACTTC.